The source of this T cell receptor beta chain is a study of blood T cells in healthy people across ages (dated by TCRdb to the mid-2010s). Context from the whole study: In model experiments, roughly one uniquely barcoded TCR beta cDNA molecule per two T cells was captured by template switching. Age-related changes in TCR beta repertoire diversity were measured in the study by deep sequencing normalized with unique cDNA molecular identifiers. Four age groups were formed from the donors: young (average 16 years), middle-aged (approximately 40), aged (about 62) and long-lived (82). Two additional independent replicas of 1 million unique cDNA reads from the same blood draw were analyzed for two donors (one aged 18 to 30 and one aged 80 or older).

The method behind the library was 5' RACE. TCRdb records Illumina HiSeq 2500 as the sequencer. The second PCR ran for about 6 to 11 cycles and used a J-beta primer mix along with a sample-barcoded 5' primer. Each TCR beta cDNA molecule received a unique molecular identifier from a template-switch 5' adaptor carrying 12 random nucleotides. At least 2.5 million CDR3-containing paired-end reads were obtained from each sample. All of the RNA was converted into first-strand cDNA using the Mint cDNA synthesis kit, with a TRBC-specific oligonucleotide serving as the primer. Following uracil-DNA glycosylase treatment, a first 18-cycle PCR with universal primers M1SS and BC2_uni_R was performed on all cDNA. Turning to the authors' computational methods: For normalization, 1 million high-quality reads were randomly selected from each sample, with every read carrying a distinct molecular identifier. Instead of being binned into consensus sequences, reads with shared molecular identifiers were discarded. CDR3 identification, clonotype clustering and error correction used MiTCR with a Q25 quality threshold and the strictest error-elimination algorithm. A nonparametric unseen species model using Euler transformation provided a lower-bound estimate of total TCR beta diversity. The raw public data were reprocessed by TCRdb itself: fastp quality trimming at Q25, MiXCR clonotype calling, in-frame beta chains only. All rows with the same CDR3 protein become a single entry with the most common DNA and genes. Clone size and V and J calls follow TCRdb, not the original study. For this sample the table gives 780,000 or so distinct CDR3 sequences, of which 20% to 25% were detected only once. The ten largest clones capture under 4% of the sample.

Donors were 39 systemically healthy Caucasian individuals from Russia aged roughly 6 to 90 years. Each donor gave about 9.7 milliliters of peripheral blood, drawn into EDTA-treated Vacutainer tubes. Ficoll-Paque density-gradient centrifugation was used to isolate PBMCs, with at least 6.5 million per sample. Trizol reagent was used to extract total RNA from the PBMCs, yielding at least 6 micrograms per sample. The percentages of naive CD45RAhigh/CD27high T cells were determined by flow cytometry on a PBMC aliquot from every donor. The germline V gene encodes CDR1 MNHNS and CDR2 SASEGT. From its cysteine to its phenylalanine, the CDR3 spans 16 amino acids. The only DNA kept is the CDR3, 48 bases in frame from the first base. The paper as a whole reports these results and caveats: Bulk unsorted PBMC profiling prevented conclusive comparison of naive and antigen-experienced compartments. Observed TCR beta diversity correlated strongly with the percentage of naive T cells measured by flow cytometry. Donor CMV infection status was unknown, potentially confounding age-related changes in expanded clonotypes. As age increased, observed TCR beta diversity per million T cells dropped in a roughly linear way, and a significant reduction was already evident by age 40. Estimates of total diversity based on one million sequenced T cells were regarded as lower bounds and as underestimates. Compared with the aged group, the long-lived group had more naive CD4+ T cells, fewer expanded clones and increased TCR diversity, a pattern suggesting age selection.

On this clonotype: No cognate antigen has been identified for it. No base quality information exists; no much larger clone differs at one position.

The same data also went into a second study, on T cells of mothers and their children. Drawing on the second study: Nine systemically healthy Caucasian individuals, comprising three mothers and their six children, were included as donors. cDNA synthesis consumed the entire amount of extracted RNA, loaded at approximately 1.6 ug RNA in each 15 ul reaction. Sample barcodes and 2-4 random nucleotides were added via the M1S primer in the second PCR. More than 8.5 million TCR beta CDR3 reads were obtained from each mother, and about 3 million reads were obtained from each child. TCR recombination output is similarly shaped by thymic selection in related and unrelated pairs, with a minor effect exerted by inherited differences. Normalized repertoire overlap was always slightly but never significantly higher in related than unrelated mother-child pairs. No persistent microchimeric T cell clones were found, with a detection sensitivity of around 100 clones per million clonotypes. To look for features that set related mother-child pairs apart from unrelated individuals, the researchers ran deep NGS to compare the TCR beta repertoires of mothers and children. On average, the children were roughly 12 +/- 4 years old, while the mothers were approximately 40 +/- 4 years old. After adapter ligation was performed with NEBNext reagents, the libraries were sequenced on an Illumina HiSeq 2000 with 100+100 nt paired-end reads. To prevent cross-contamination, the mother and child libraries were prepared a month apart and were sequenced in separate runs. For each donor, somewhere between roughly 450,000 and 2,000,000 distinct TCR beta clonotypes were identified. Naive TCR beta clonotypes were estimated from low-frequency clonotypes matched to each donor's FACS-determined naive share, without sorting.

Specimen: blood. The chain was built from TRBV6-1 and TRBJ2-1, with the D gene not clear enough to name. TRBJ2-7 explains the end of the DNA better; the J call may be wrong. This TCR was sampled from a boy aged 10-17 years in good health. Here the CDR3 is given as CASSEGPLNIGYEQYF. Read as DNA, the sequence is TGTGCCAGCAGTGAAGGTCCTCTCAACATCGGCTACGAGCAGTACTTC.